The clone carrying this T cell receptor (beta chain) was seen a handful of times. As yet, its antigen is unknown. TCRdb redid the calling of the 5' RACE reads with MiXCR, one entry per CDR3 protein. Among 7,000 or so distinct CDR3 sequences listed, approximately 20% were seen once. This specimen belongs to a study of spatial heterogeneity in lung cancer. The overall study: Strongly correlated with TCR transcript counts in tumor regions was a T cell module score, which was a transcriptional module score calculated from matched bulk RNA-seq.

Noted time point: sample taken at primary tumor resection. Sequencing of whole RNA from tumor, nontumor lung or frozen PBMC involved no sorting. Study results and limitations: Counts of expanded intratumoral alpha and beta TCRs tracked tumor mutation counts.

The receptor comes from a female donor with early-stage non-small cell lung cancer. Sequences were derived from lung tumor tissue, sampled at surgery.

CDR3 nucleotides: TGTGCCAGCAGTCTCCAGGGGGGCCATGGAAACACCATATATTTT. Translating gives CASSLQGGHGNTIYF. V usage is TRBV12-3 or TRBV12-4 and J usage is TRBJ1-3; 7 bases agree with TRBD1. V shed 5 bases and J 3 bases; nucleotides not matched to a gene: 7. The CDR3 is 15 amino acids.